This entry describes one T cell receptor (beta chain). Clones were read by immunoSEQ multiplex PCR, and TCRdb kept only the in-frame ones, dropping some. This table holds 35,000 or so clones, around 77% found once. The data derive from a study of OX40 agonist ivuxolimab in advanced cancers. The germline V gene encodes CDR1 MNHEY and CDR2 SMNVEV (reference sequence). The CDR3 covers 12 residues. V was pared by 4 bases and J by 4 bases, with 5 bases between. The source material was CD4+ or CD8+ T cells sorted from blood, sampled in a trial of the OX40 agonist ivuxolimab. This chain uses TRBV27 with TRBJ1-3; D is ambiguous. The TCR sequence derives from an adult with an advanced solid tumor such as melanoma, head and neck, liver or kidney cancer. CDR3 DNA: TGTGCCAGCAGTTCGGGCGGAAACACCATATATTTT. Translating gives CASSSGGNTIYF.